These 23 T cell receptor beta chains were sequenced from one sample in a study of cytomegalovirus exposure and HLA in healthy donors. PCR amplification relied on 60 Vbeta primers (plus 13 Jbeta primers). Measured with immunoSEQ multiplex PCR; TCRdb has only the in-frame clones, and not every one. The sample holds more than 95,000 clones; roughly 80% are singletons and the top ten take 4.5% to 5%. Specimen: PBMCs. The receptors stem from a middle-aged man in good health and CMV-seropositive.

The rearrangement joins TRBV7-9 to TRBJ1-6, with 9 bases identical to TRBD1. After removal of 0 bases from V and 5 bases from J, the junction contained 2 bases not matched to a gene. The CDR3 length is 16 residues. Germline V lookup: CDR1 SEHNR, CDR2 FQNEAQ (reference sequence). Here the CDR3 DNA reads TGTGCCAGCAGCTTAGCGACAGGGGGTAATAATTCACCCCTCCACTTT. It specifies CASSLATGGNNSPLHF.

V gene TRBV18 combines with J gene TRBJ2-5; D might be TRBD1 (6 bases). The length of the CDR3 is 14 residues. Trimming pared 3 bases from V and 5 bases from J, leaving 13 bases between. CDR1 is KGHSH, CDR2 LQKENI, per germline. CDR3 sequence (DNA): TGTGCCAGCTCACCCGGGACAACCCGGGAGACCCAGTACTTC. This codes for CASSPGTTRETQYF. The variable domain in full, completed from reference TRBV18 and TRBJ2-5, reads NAGVMQNPRHLVRRRGQEARLRCSPMKGHSHVYWYRQLPEEGLKFMVYLQKENIIDESGMPKERFSAEFPKEGPSILRIQQVVRGDSAAYFCASSPGTTRETQYFGPGTRLLVL.

The genes are TRBV5-1 and TRBJ2-3, with 12 bases matching TRBD2. V shed 1 base, J shed 3 bases, and the junction held 3 bases outside the gene matches. The germline V gene encodes CDR1 SGHRS and CDR2 YFSETQ. CDR3 length: 16 amino acids. The CDR3 spells CASSLSSGGGTDTQYF. DNA for the CDR3: TGCGCCAGCAGCTTGTCTAGCGGGGGGGGAACAGATACGCAGTATTTT.

The genes are TRBV5-1 and TRBJ1-3, with D possibly matching TRBD1 (5 bases). The CDR3 has 16 amino acids. CDR1 and CDR2 (germline): SGHRS, YFSETQ. Trimming stripped 4 bases from V and 2 bases from J, with 16 bases between. The CDR3 protein is CASSPTAGYTGNTIYF. CDR3 bases: TGCGCCAGCAGCCCGACAGCCGGCTATACTGGAAACACCATATATTTT.

The chain has TRBV19 and TRBJ2-7; 9 nucleotides line up with TRBD1. V gave up 6 bases and J gave up 5 bases; unmatched junction bases: 5. Germline-derived CDR1 and CDR2 are LNHDA and SQIVND (reference sequence). CDR3 size: 13 residues. Written as DNA, the CDR3 is TGTGCCAGTAGGAGAGACAGGGGGGACGAGCAGTACTTC. This gives the protein CASRRDRGDEQYF.

The chain links TRBV28 to TRBJ2-7; D is possibly TRBD2 (7 bases). The CDR3 spans 15 residues. Germline V gene lookup returns CDR1 MDHEN and CDR2 SYDVKM. V was shortened by 6 bases and J by 6 bases, with 21 bases between the two germline ends. CDR3 nucleotide sequence: TGTGCCAGCAGCCGGGCGGCCGTGGGGGGGCCCGAGCAGTACTTC. It specifies CASSRAAVGGPEQYF.

The chain combines TRBV4-2 with TRBJ1-2; 8 bases match TRBD1. From germline, CDR1 is LGHNA and CDR2 YNFKEQ. The CDR3 contains 14 residues. V shed 5 bases, J shed 0 bases, and the junction held 2 bases outside the gene matches. The CDR3 bases are TGTGCCAGCAGCGGACAGGGCTCTAACTATGGCTACACCTTC. Amino acids: CASSGQGSNYGYTF.

This chain uses TRBV10-1 with TRBJ1-2, with 7 bases identical to TRBD1. J lost 4 bases, V lost 6 bases, and 29 bases had no gene match. This CDR3 has 21 amino acids. Per germline, CDR1 WNHNN and CDR2 SYGVQD (reference sequence). The CDR3 sequence is CASSRARQGQGAYAVFYGYTF. CDR3 bases: TGCGCCAGCAGCCGTGCTAGACAGGGACAAGGTGCTTATGCGGTGTTCTATGGCTACACCTTC.

The genes are TRBV2 and TRBJ2-3; no reliable D call. This CDR3 comprises 14 residues. In germline, CDR1 is SNHLY, CDR2 FYNNEI. Trimming cost V 6 bases and J 2 bases, with 12 bases left between them. DNA of the CDR3: TGTGCCAGCAGGATGCAACAGAACACAGATACGCAGTATTTT. Its protein product is CASRMQQNTDTQYF.

V usage is TRBV6-5 and J usage is TRBJ1-1; maybe TRBD1 (6 bases). The CDR3 extends over 15 amino acids. Germline V gene data show CDR1 as MNHEY and CDR2 as SVGAGI. V lost 0 bases, J lost 4 bases, and 12 bases lay in between. CDR3 protein: CASSYSNRATTEAFF. CDR3 in DNA: TGTGCCAGCAGTTACTCGAACAGGGCCACCACTGAAGCTTTCTTT.

The chain employs TRBV28 and TRBJ1-1, with D uncertain. CDR1 is MDHEN and CDR2 is SYDVKM in the germline V gene. CDR3 length: 12 amino acids. The V and J ends lost 4 bases and 8 bases respectively, with 11 bases between them. This chain's CDR3 is CASSSSRAEAFF. For the CDR3, the DNA is TGTGCCAGCAGTTCCTCGCGCGCCGAAGCTTTCTTT.

This rearrangement joins TRBV29-1 to TRBJ2-1, with a possible D match to TRBD2 (6 bases). Looked up from germline, CDR1 is SQVTM and CDR2 is ANQGSEA. Trimming took off 2 bases at V and 9 bases at J, with 20 bases between the two ends. This CDR3 has 15 amino acids. In DNA, the CDR3 is TGCAGCGTTGAAAGTGGCCTAGCGCAAGCGGGTGAGCAGTTCTTC. Protein sequence: CSVESGLAQAGEQFF.

The chain has TRBV23-1 and TRBJ1-6; 8 nucleotides agree with TRBD1. TRBV23-1 is sorted into the ORF group, with uncertain function. V trimming: 7 bases; J trimming: 14 bases; junction bases outside the gene matches: 10. This CDR3 spans 13 amino acids. In DNA, the CDR3 is TGCGCCAGCATCCATCCTACAGGGGGAGCCCTCCACTTT. This gives the protein CASIHPTGGALHF.

The chain joins TRBV7-6 to TRBJ2-1; 9 bases are a match to TRBD2. Germline V gene lookup returns CDR1 SGHVS and CDR2 FNYEAQ. The ends lost 1 base at V and 6 bases at J; junction bases unmatched: 4. This CDR3 is 15 amino acids long. CDR3 sequence: CASSLVAGGANEQFF. The CDR3 DNA reads TGTGCCAGCAGCTTAGTGGCGGGAGGGGCCAATGAGCAGTTCTTC.

The genes are TRBV5-1 and TRBJ2-5; 11 bases line up with TRBD2. Germline-derived CDR1 and CDR2 are SGHRS and YFSETQ. This CDR3 has 16 amino acids. V lost 0 bases, J lost 5 bases, and 6 bases stayed unmatched. CDR3 loop: CASSLGSGGAEETQYF. The CDR3 nucleotides are TGCGCCAGCAGCTTGGGTAGCGGGGGGGCCGAGGAGACCCAGTACTTC.

The CDR3, as DNA: TGTGCCAGCTCCCCTCTCTCGGGGAACACTGAAGCTTTCTTT. Translated: CASSPLSGNTEAFF. The chain joins TRBV5-4 to TRBJ1-1; D not resolved. This CDR3 has 14 amino acids. The germline V gene has CDR1 SGHNT and CDR2 YYREEE (reference sequence). V lost 7 bases to trimming and J lost 1 base, with 14 bases between them.

As regards this clone: The CDR3 does not close with the conserved phenylalanine or tryptophan, likely indicating a read error. The chain carries TRBV4-2 and TRBJ1-1; possible D gene TRBD1, 6 bases. Trimming cost V 4 bases and J 5 bases, with 20 bases left between them. Germline values: CDR1 LGHNA, CDR2 YNFKEQ. The CDR3 length is 16 residues. CDR3 in DNA: TGTGCCAGCAGCCGAGGGGCGGGGGGCGCAAGGACTGAAGCTTTCGTT. This encodes CASSRGAGGARTEAFV.

The rearrangement joins TRBV9 to TRBJ2-1; TRBD2 aligns across 10 bases. The trim removed 0 bases at V and 10 bases at J, leaving 10 bases unmatched. CDR3 size: 16 residues. The germline V gene encodes CDR1 SGDLS and CDR2 YYNGEE. The CDR3 protein is CASSVVASGGTGEQFF. The CDR3 DNA follows: TGTGCCAGCAGCGTAGTGGCTAGCGGGGGTACAGGGGAGCAGTTCTTC. The full variable domain, completed using reference TRBV9 and TRBJ2-1, is DSGVTQTPKHLITATGQRVTLRCSPRSGDLSVYWYQQSLDQGLQFLIQYYNGEERAKGNILERFSAQQFPDLHSELNLSSLELGDSALYFCASSVVASGGTGEQFFGPGTRLTVL.

V is TRBV5-4 and J is TRBJ2-7, with D perhaps TRBD2 (6 bases). Trimming pared 4 bases from V and 7 bases from J, leaving 21 bases between. The CDR3 runs 15 residues. The germline V gene has CDR1 SGHNT and CDR2 YYREEE (reference sequence). Here the CDR3 DNA reads TGTGCCAGCAGCCCGCGGGACCCAGCGCCCCGTGAGCAGTACTTC. This sequence encodes CASSPRDPAPREQYF.

The chain carries TRBV25-1 and TRBJ1-2; 9 nucleotides agree with TRBD1. The CDR3 has 15 residues. CDR1 MGHDK and CDR2 SYGVNS come from the germline V gene. Germline trimming cut 1 base from V and 2 bases from J; bases unmatched to any gene: 2. The CDR3 loop is CASSESGTGNYGYTF. CDR3 coding DNA: TGTGCCAGCAGTGAATCCGGGACAGGGAACTATGGCTACACCTTC.

The DNA for the CDR3 is TGTGCCAGTAGTTTTACAGGTTACACCGGGGAGCTGTTTTTT. It translates to CASSFTGYTGELFF. The chain employs TRBV19 and TRBJ2-2; possible D gene TRBD1, 5 bases. The CDR3 length is 14 residues. Germline-derived CDR1 and CDR2 are LNHDA and SQIVND (reference sequence). The V gene lost 5 bases and the J gene lost 3 bases, with 10 bases spanning the gap.

The chain recombines TRBV15 with TRBJ2-1; weak D call: TRBD1 (5 bases). The germline V gene encodes CDR1 LNHNV and CDR2 YYDKDF (reference sequence). V was shortened by 0 bases and J by 4 bases, with 10 bases between the two germline ends. CDR3 length equals 15 residues. The CDR3 bases are TGTGCCACCAGCAGAGATGACAGAGCTTACAATGAGCAGTTCTTC. It specifies CATSRDDRAYNEQFF.

The genes are TRBV10-3 and TRBJ2-5; 7 nucleotides line up with TRBD2. The CDR3 consists of 14 residues. With 0 bases clipped from V and 4 bases from J, the junction kept 2 bases outside the gene matches. Germline CDR1 is ENHRY and CDR2 is SYGVKD. The CDR3 DNA follows: TGTGCCATCAGTGAGTCCTCGGGGGGAGAGACCCAGTACTTC. It encodes CAISESSGGETQYF.